The 9 T cell receptor beta chains below all came from one sample that was sequenced in a study of blood T cells in healthy people across ages. A second PCR, run for roughly 6 to 11 cycles, used a sample-barcoded 5' primer plus a J-beta primer mix. TCRdb reanalysed the 5' RACE reads using MiXCR and keeps one entry per CDR3 protein. The top ten hold roughly 8.2% of the sample, which has 1.5 million to 2 million distinct CDR3 sequences, over 25% seen once. Sample: blood. The receptors derive from a woman aged 25 to 45 in good health.

This clonotype turned up a few times. The gene calls are TRBV27 and TRBJ2-5; tentative D call: TRBD2 (6 bases). The germline V gene has CDR1 MNHEY and CDR2 SMNVEV (reference sequence). V shed 6 bases and J shed 2 bases, with 19 bases lying between them. This CDR3 contains 16 residues. The chain's CDR3 is CASSSRGAGPQETQYF. DNA for the CDR3: TGTGCCAGCAGCTCACGGGGTGCGGGACCGCAAGAGACCCAGTACTTC.

The chain joins TRBV20-1 to TRBJ1-5; the D gene is possibly TRBD1 (6 bases). Germline V CDR1 and CDR2: DFQATT, SNEGSKA (reference sequence). Trimming pared 5 bases from V and 0 bases from J, leaving 11 bases between. This CDR3 contains 14 residues. The CDR3 loop is CSARTVNSNQPQHF. The CDR3 nucleotides are TGCAGTGCTCGGACAGTAAATAGCAATCAGCCCCAGCATTTT.

This clonotype was seen more than once but under ten times. The chain recombines TRBV6-5 with TRBJ1-2; unclear D gene. The germline V and J ends were trimmed by 0 bases and 6 bases, with 17 bases remaining between them. Germline V CDR1 and CDR2: MNHEY, SVGAGI. This CDR3 comprises 16 residues. CDR3 in amino acids: CASSYSNLRQIHGYTF. CDR3 sequence (DNA): TGTGCCAGCAGTTACTCGAACCTTAGGCAGATACATGGCTACACCTTC.

This chain links TRBV20-1 with TRBJ1-5, with a tentative D call TRBD1 (5 bases). The CDR3 is 13 residues long. Germline CDR1 is DFQATT and CDR2 is SNEGSKA (reference sequence). The V end lost 4 bases, the J end lost 4 bases, and 11 bases lay between the germline ends. The CDR3 reads CSAKPGINQPQHF. CDR3 nucleotides: TGCAGTGCTAAGCCAGGGATTAATCAGCCCCAGCATTTT.

This clonotype was found a few times. The chain employs TRBV6-5 and TRBJ1-2; no clear D gene. There are 15 residues in the CDR3. The V gene lost 0 bases and the J gene lost 2 bases, with 10 bases spanning the gap. Germline CDR1 MNHEY, CDR2 SVGAGI. The CDR3 sequence is CASSYSPKTNYGYTF. CDR3 DNA: TGTGCCAGCAGTTACTCGCCGAAGACCAACTATGGCTACACCTTC.

The rearrangement uses TRBV9 and TRBJ2-5, with a possible D match to TRBD2 (6 bases). The CDR3 covers 15 residues. CDR1 is SGDLS, CDR2 YYNGEE, per germline. Trimming shortened V by 3 bases and J by 7 bases, and 19 bases separated the two germline ends. CDR3 nucleotide sequence: TGTGCCAGCAGCGCGACCGGGACTTCTGAGAGGACCCAGTACTTC. Its translation is CASSATGTSERTQYF.

V is TRBV2 and J is TRBJ2-1; D remains unclear. Trimming removed 3 bases at V and 2 bases at J, with 11 bases between. Germline V gene data show CDR1 as SNHLY and CDR2 as FYNNEI. The CDR3 consists of 15 residues. CDR3 region: CASSEAELPYNEQFF. The CDR3 DNA sequence: TGTGCCAGCAGTGAGGCTGAGCTACCCTACAATGAGCAGTTCTTC.

The genes are TRBV12-3 or TRBV12-4 and TRBJ2-1, with 12 bases fitting TRBD2. The CDR3 totals 16 residues. V shed 3 bases, J shed 2 bases, and the junction held 2 bases outside the gene matches. CDR3 residues: CASSFTSGRPYNEQFF. CDR3 DNA sequence: TGTGCCAGCAGTTTCACTAGCGGGAGGCCCTACAATGAGCAGTTCTTC.

Of note for this clonotype: Just one base apart from a much larger clone, this may be a read error. The V call is TRBV6-5, the J call TRBJ2-5, with 10 positions matching TRBD2. J lost 11 bases, V lost 6 bases, and 15 bases had no gene match. Germline lookup yields CDR1 MNHEY and CDR2 SVGAGI. The CDR3 spans 15 residues. CDR3 in amino acids: CASSQVLSGGVGQYF. The CDR3, as DNA: TGTGCCAGCAGCCAGGTCCTGAGCGGGGGGGTTGGGCAGTACTTC.